This TCR beta chain was profiled in a study of CD8 T cells in ankylosing spondylitis. TCRdb analysed the 5' RACE reads with MiXCR anew, one entry per CDR3 protein. The sample lists about 800,000 distinct CDR3 sequences; about 10% were seen once. Comments on this clonotype: Its cognate antigen is unknown.

The study's findings and limits: In reactive arthritis synovial fluid and blood, some motif variants had been reported before. Ankylosing spondylitis blood appeared to carry a characteristic TCR beta motif of roughly eight highly homologous variants.

The source material was blood, either unsorted or a sorted T cell fraction (not recorded which). The TCR originated in a male donor with ankylosing spondylitis.

CDR3 loop: CASSYSRMDTQYF. The DNA for the CDR3 is TGTGCCAGCAGTTACTCCCGTATGGATACGCAGTATTTT. The genes are TRBV6-2 or TRBV6-3 and TRBJ2-3, with D unresolved. Germline V gene sequence: CDR1 MNHEY, CDR2 SVGEGT. V was cut by 0 bases and J by 6 bases, with 7 bases left in between. The CDR3 is 13 residues long.